Listed here are 23 T cell receptor beta chains from one sample, sequenced in a study of OX40 agonist ivuxolimab in advanced cancers. Measured with immunoSEQ multiplex PCR; TCRdb has only the in-frame clones, and not every one. The table records tens of thousands of clones, about 88% of them present only once. The sequencing used CD4+ or CD8+ T cells sorted from blood, collected in a trial of the OX40 agonist ivuxolimab. The receptors here all came from an adult with an advanced solid tumor such as melanoma, head and neck, liver or kidney cancer.

The sample holds many counts of this clone. This sequence joins TRBV11-1 and TRBJ2-7; no definite D call. The V and J ends lost 0 bases and 3 bases respectively, with 18 bases between them. The germline V gene has CDR1 SGHAT and CDR2 FQDESV (reference sequence). CDR3 length: 17 residues. CDR3: CASSLAPPTSPVYEQYF. The CDR3 nucleotides read TGTGCCAGCAGCTTAGCGCCACCTACCTCCCCCGTCTACGAGCAGTACTTC.

This clone was observed a few times. This sequence joins TRBV2 and TRBJ1-5; D may be TRBD1 (6 bases). Trimming stripped 5 bases from V and 1 base from J, with 12 bases between. CDR3 length: 15 amino acids. Germline lookup yields CDR1 SNHLY and CDR2 FYNNEI. As DNA, the CDR3 is TGTGCCAGCAGTTCCGGGACACTCAGCAATCAGCCCCAGCATTTT. Translation gives CASSSGTLSNQPQHF.

This clone turned up a few times. J is TRBJ2-2 and V is TRBV2; D not resolved. V lost 6 bases and J lost 5, with 4 bases in between. Germline CDR1 and CDR2: SNHLY and FYNNEI. The CDR3 covers 11 residues. The CDR3 sequence is CASRFTGELFF. The CDR3 DNA reads TGTGCCAGCAGATTTACCGGGGAGCTGTTTTTT.

V is TRBV5-5 and J is TRBJ2-7; D could derive from TRBD1 or TRBD2 (5 bases each). CDR1 and CDR2 from the germline V gene are SGHKS and YYEKEE (reference sequence). V lost 4 bases and J lost 0, with 11 bases in between. The length of the CDR3 is 14 residues. The CDR3 protein is CASSTRDGSYEQYF. The CDR3 DNA reads TGTGCCAGCAGCACCCGGGACGGCTCCTACGAGCAGTACTTC.

J is TRBJ1-5 and V is TRBV5-6; D might be TRBD1 (5 bases). The CDR3 length is 14 residues. V gave up 6 bases and J gave up 1 base, with 11 bases separating them. Germline loops: CDR1 SGHDT, CDR2 YYEEEE. In DNA, the CDR3 is TGTGCCAGCACCGATGCAGGGAGCAATCAGCCCCAGCATTTT. Translating it yields CASTDAGSNQPQHF.

This rearrangement joins TRBV11-3 to TRBJ2-1; the match to TRBD2 covers 7 bases. Germline V lookup: CDR1 SGHNT, CDR2 YENEEA. V dropped 6 bases and J dropped 11; count of bases not matched to a gene: 16. The CDR3 is 15 residues long. The DNA of the CDR3 is TGTGCCAGCAGTCTCGGGACTATACTACGTCCGAAGCAGTTCTTC. Translating gives CASSLGTILRPKQFF.

V is TRBV7-9 and J is TRBJ2-3, with D tentatively TRBD2 (6 bases). The ends were cut back, 1 base at V and 6 bases at J, with 11 bases in the middle. Per germline, CDR1 SEHNR and CDR2 FQNEAQ (reference sequence). This CDR3 region has 14 residues. CDR3 loop: CASSLGGVKDTQYF. The CDR3 region has the DNA TGTGCCAGCAGCTTAGGCGGGGTCAAGGATACGCAGTATTTT. Full variable domain (rest looked up from reference TRBV7-9 and TRBJ2-3): DTGVSQNPRHKITKRGQNVTFRCDPISEHNRLYWYRQTLGQGPEFLTYFQNEAQLEKSRLLSDRFSAERPKGSFSTLEIQRTEQGDSAMYLCASSLGGVKDTQYFGPGTRLTVL.

This chain uses TRBV5-6 with TRBJ2-5, with a possible D match to TRBD1 (6 bases). This CDR3 contains 16 residues. CDR1 and CDR2 from the germline V gene are SGHDT and YYEEEE. Trimming took off 0 bases at V and 0 bases at J, with 12 bases between the two ends. As DNA, the CDR3 is TGTGCCAGCAGCTTGGTTAGGCAGGGGTACCAAGAGACCCAGTACTTC. It encodes CASSLVRQGYQETQYF.

The gene calls are TRBV19 and TRBJ2-1; D may be TRBD1 (5 bases). The germline CDR1 and CDR2 sequences are LNHDA and SQIVND (reference sequence). The CDR3 extends over 15 amino acids. V was trimmed by 4 bases and J by 6 bases, leaving 16 bases between them. The CDR3: CASSRPGRLGNEQFF. The CDR3 nucleotides are TGTGCCAGTAGTAGGCCAGGGCGATTGGGCAATGAGCAGTTCTTC.

This chain connects TRBV6-1 to TRBJ1-5; D not resolved. Germline V gene lookup returns CDR1 MNHNS and CDR2 SASEGT. Trimming left V 7 bases short and J 1 base short, with 11 bases between. CDR3 size: 14 residues. CDR3 nucleotide sequence: TGTGCCAGCATCCCTACCGACAGCAATCAGCCCCAGCATTTT. It translates to CASIPTDSNQPQHF.

V is TRBV4-2 and J is TRBJ2-3; D possibly uses TRBD1 or TRBD2 (5 bases each). The germline CDR1 and CDR2 sequences are LGHNA and YNFKEQ. This CDR3 has 14 residues. Trimming left V 0 bases short and J 1 base short, with 5 bases between. The CDR3 DNA reads as TGTGCCAGCAGCCAAGAGGGGGGCACAGATACGCAGTATTTT. This sequence encodes CASSQEGGTDTQYF.

This CDR3 reads CASSEGRPFSGNTIYF. As DNA, the CDR3 is TGTGCCAGCAGTGAGGGCAGGCCCTTCTCTGGAAACACCATATATTTT. The chain has TRBV6-4 and TRBJ1-3; D unclear. Trimming took off 3 bases at V and 0 bases at J, with 12 bases between the two ends. There are 16 residues in the CDR3. Looked up from germline, CDR1 is MRHNA and CDR2 is SNTAGT.

The chain joins TRBV6-5 to TRBJ2-1; D perhaps matches TRBD2 (6 bases). The CDR3 consists of 14 residues. The V gene lost 8 bases and the J gene lost 0 bases, with 11 bases spanning the gap. Germline CDR1 and CDR2: MNHEY and SVGAGI. The CDR3 here is CASSPGVSYNEQFF. The CDR3 coding sequence is TGTGCCAGCTCCCCGGGGGTCTCCTACAATGAGCAGTTCTTC.

The CDR3 nucleotides are TGTGCCAGCAGCCCCCGCGGGGGGGCCACTGAAGCTTTCTTT. Translated: CASSPRGGATEAFF. The rearrangement joins TRBV11-2 to TRBJ1-1, with a weak D call TRBD1 (6 bases). Germline loops: CDR1 SGHAT, CDR2 FQNNGV. The CDR3 consists of 14 residues. Trimming took off 5 bases at V and 4 bases at J, with 14 bases between the two ends. The full variable domain, its missing parts supplied by reference TRBV11-2 and TRBJ1-1, is EAGVAQSPRYKIIEKRQSVAFWCNPISGHATLYWYQQILGQGPKLLIQFQNNGVVDDSQLPKDRFSAERLKGVDSTLKIQPAKLEDSAVYLCASSPRGGATEAFFGQGTRLTVV.

This chain links TRBV11-2 with TRBJ1-2, with D tentatively TRBD1 (6 bases). The germline V and J ends were trimmed by 1 base and 8 bases, with 17 bases remaining between them. Per germline, CDR1 SGHAT and CDR2 FQNNGV. This CDR3 is built from 15 residues. The CDR3 is CASSLGTGSSGGYTF. In DNA, the CDR3 is TGTGCCAGCAGCTTAGGTACAGGGTCCTCTGGCGGCTACACCTTC.

V gene TRBV5-1 combines with J gene TRBJ1-3; 9 nucleotides match TRBD1. Germline V gene lookup returns CDR1 SGHRS and CDR2 YFSETQ. This CDR3 has 17 residues. V lost 3 bases, J lost 1 base, and 8 bases stayed unmatched. The CDR3 DNA reads as TGCGCCAGCAGCTCCGACGGGACAGGGCCTTCTGGAAACACCATATATTTT. This codes for CASSSDGTGPSGNTIYF.

J is TRBJ1-2 and V is TRBV5-4, with D possibly matching TRBD1 (6 bases). The germline gives CDR1 SGHNT, CDR2 YYREEE (reference sequence). The CDR3 has 16 amino acids. The germline V and J ends were trimmed by 3 bases and 2 bases, with 17 bases remaining between them. In DNA, the CDR3 is TGTGCCAGCAGCTCCGGGGGGCTCCCACCAAACTATGGCTACACCTTC. Amino acids: CASSSGGLPPNYGYTF. Filled out from reference TRBV5-4 and TRBJ1-2, the complete variable domain reads ETGVTQSPTHLIKTRGQQVTLRCSSQSGHNTVSWYQQALGQGPQFIFQYYREEENGRGNFPPRFSGLQFPNYSSELNVNALELDDSALYLCASSSGGLPPNYGYTFGSGTRLTVV.

V usage is TRBV19 and J usage is TRBJ2-1; D gene unclear. The CDR3 is 14 residues long. Trimming shortened V by 3 bases and J by 8 bases, and 14 bases separated the two germline ends. Germline CDR1 and CDR2: LNHDA and SQIVND (reference sequence). The CDR3 is CASSISGKHDEQFF. As DNA, the CDR3 is TGTGCCAGTAGTATCTCTGGGAAACACGATGAGCAGTTCTTC.

This rearrangement joins TRBV6-5 to TRBJ1-2, with 10 bases that match TRBD1. The trim removed 6 bases at V and 5 bases at J, leaving 6 bases unmatched. This CDR3 has 14 residues. CDR1 is MNHEY, CDR2 SVGAGI, per germline. The CDR3 loop is CASRTGGDPYGYTF. The CDR3 nucleotides are TGTGCCAGCAGGACAGGGGGCGACCCTTATGGCTACACCTTC.

V is TRBV14 and J is TRBJ2-6; no clear D. The CDR3 is made up of 16 amino acids. The ends were cut back, 3 bases at V and 0 bases at J, with 9 bases in the middle. CDR1 SGHDN and CDR2 FVKESK come from the germline V gene. CDR3 sequence (DNA): TGTGCCAGCAGCCACACCCTTGGCTCTGGGGCCAACGTCCTGACTTTC. Translation gives CASSHTLGSGANVLTF.

This chain links TRBV14 with TRBJ2-3, with D maybe TRBD1 (7 bases). Germline V CDR1 and CDR2: SGHDN, FVKESK. Trimming cost V 3 bases and J 2 bases, with 12 bases left between them. This CDR3 is built from 15 residues. The CDR3 loop is CASSQGGQVTDTQYF. In DNA form, the CDR3 reads TGTGCCAGCAGCCAGGGAGGACAGGTCACAGATACGCAGTATTTT.

The chain joins TRBV7-2 to TRBJ1-5; D unclear. CDR1 is SGHTA, CDR2 FQGNSA, per germline. Trimming cost V 1 base and J 0 bases, with 19 bases left between them. This CDR3 region has 19 residues. The CDR3 loop reads CASSLVAGRPVNSNQPQHF. The CDR3 nucleotides are TGTGCCAGCAGCTTAGTGGCGGGTCGGCCCGTTAATAGCAATCAGCCCCAGCATTTT.

V usage is TRBV15 and J usage is TRBJ2-5; D gene ambiguous. The ends were cut back, 3 bases at V and 0 bases at J, with 5 bases in the middle. This CDR3 has 13 amino acids. The germline V gene has CDR1 LNHNV and CDR2 YYDKDF (reference sequence). The CDR3 DNA is TGTGCCACCAGCAGGGCCTACCAAGAGACCCAGTACTTC. Its protein is CATSRAYQETQYF.